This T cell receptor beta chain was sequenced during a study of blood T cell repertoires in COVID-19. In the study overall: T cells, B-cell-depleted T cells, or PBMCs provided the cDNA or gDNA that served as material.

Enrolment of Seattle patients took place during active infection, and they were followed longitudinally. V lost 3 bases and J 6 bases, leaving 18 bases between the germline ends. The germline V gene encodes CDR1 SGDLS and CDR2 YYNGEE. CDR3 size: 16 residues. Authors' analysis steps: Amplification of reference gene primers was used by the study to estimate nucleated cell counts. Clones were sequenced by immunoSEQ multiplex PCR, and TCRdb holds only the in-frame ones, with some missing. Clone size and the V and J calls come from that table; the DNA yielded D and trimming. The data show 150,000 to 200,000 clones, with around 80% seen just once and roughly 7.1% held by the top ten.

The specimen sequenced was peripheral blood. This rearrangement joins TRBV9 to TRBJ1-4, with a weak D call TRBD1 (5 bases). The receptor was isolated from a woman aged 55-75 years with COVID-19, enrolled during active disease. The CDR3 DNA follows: TGTGCCAGCAGCGCCCGTTCTCGGGGGTCGTATGAAAAACTGTTTTTT. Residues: CASSARSRGSYEKLFF.